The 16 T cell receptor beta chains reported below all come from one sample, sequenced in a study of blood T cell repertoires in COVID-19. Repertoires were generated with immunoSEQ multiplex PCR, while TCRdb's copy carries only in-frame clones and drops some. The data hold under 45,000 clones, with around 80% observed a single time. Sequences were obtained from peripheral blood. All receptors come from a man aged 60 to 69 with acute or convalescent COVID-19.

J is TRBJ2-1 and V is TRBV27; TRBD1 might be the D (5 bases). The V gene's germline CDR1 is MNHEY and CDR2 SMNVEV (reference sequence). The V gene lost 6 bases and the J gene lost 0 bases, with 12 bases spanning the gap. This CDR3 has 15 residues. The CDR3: CASRLRQSSYNEQFF. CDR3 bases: TGTGCCAGCAGACTCCGACAGAGCTCCTACAATGAGCAGTTCTTC.

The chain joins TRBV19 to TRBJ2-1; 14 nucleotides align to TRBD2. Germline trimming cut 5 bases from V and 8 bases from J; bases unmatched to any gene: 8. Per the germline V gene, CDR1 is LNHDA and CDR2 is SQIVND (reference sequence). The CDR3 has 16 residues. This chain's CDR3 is CASSLGLAGGMDEQFF. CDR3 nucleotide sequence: TGTGCCAGTAGTCTCGGACTAGCGGGAGGTATGGATGAGCAGTTCTTC.

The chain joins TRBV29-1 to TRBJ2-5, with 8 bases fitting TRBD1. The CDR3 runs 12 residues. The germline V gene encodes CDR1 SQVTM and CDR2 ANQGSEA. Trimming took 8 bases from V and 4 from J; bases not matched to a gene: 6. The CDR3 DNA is TGCAGCTTATACAGGGGGTCAGAGACCCAGTACTTC. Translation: CSLYRGSETQYF.

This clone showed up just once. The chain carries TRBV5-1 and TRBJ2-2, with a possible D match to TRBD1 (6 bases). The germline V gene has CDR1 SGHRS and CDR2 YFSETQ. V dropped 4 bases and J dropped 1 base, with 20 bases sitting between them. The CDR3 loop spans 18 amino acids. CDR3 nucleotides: TGCGCCAGCAGCCGCACCGGGACACGCATCTTGAACACCGGGGAGCTGTTTTTT. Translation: CASSRTGTRILNTGELFF.

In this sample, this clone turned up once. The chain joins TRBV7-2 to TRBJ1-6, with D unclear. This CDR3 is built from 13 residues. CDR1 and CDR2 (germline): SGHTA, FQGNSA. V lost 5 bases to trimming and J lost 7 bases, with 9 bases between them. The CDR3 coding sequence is TGTGCCAGCAGCGGAACAGTAAATTCACCCCTCCACTTT. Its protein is CASSGTVNSPLHF.

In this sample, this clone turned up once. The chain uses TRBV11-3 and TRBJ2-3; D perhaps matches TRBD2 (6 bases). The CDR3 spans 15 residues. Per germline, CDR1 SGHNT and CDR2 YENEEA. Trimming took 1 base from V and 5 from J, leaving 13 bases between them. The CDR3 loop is CASSLGAGMGDTQYF. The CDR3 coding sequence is TGTGCCAGCAGCTTAGGTGCGGGAATGGGAGATACGCAGTATTTT.

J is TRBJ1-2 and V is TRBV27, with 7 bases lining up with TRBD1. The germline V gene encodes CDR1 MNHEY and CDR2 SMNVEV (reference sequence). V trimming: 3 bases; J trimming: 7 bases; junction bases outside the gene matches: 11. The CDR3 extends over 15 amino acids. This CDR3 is CASSFNDRELGGYTF. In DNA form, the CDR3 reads TGTGCCAGCAGTTTCAATGACAGGGAACTGGGTGGCTACACCTTC.

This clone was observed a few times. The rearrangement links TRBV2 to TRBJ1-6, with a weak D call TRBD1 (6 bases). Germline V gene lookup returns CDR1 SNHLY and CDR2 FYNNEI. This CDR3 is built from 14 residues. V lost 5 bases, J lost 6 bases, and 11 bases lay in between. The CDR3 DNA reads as TGTGCCAGCAGTAAGACAGGAGGTAATTCACCCCTCCACTTT. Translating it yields CASSKTGGNSPLHF.

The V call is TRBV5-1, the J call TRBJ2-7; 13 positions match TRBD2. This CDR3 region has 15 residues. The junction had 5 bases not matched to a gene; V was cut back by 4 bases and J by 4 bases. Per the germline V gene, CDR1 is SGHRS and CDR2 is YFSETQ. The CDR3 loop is CASSTGLAGVYEQYF. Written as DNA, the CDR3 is TGCGCCAGCAGCACCGGACTAGCGGGAGTGTACGAGCAGTACTTC.

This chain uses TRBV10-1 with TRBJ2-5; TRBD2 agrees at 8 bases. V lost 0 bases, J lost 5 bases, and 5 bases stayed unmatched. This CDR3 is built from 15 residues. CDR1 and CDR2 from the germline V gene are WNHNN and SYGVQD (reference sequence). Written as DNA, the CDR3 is TGCGCCAGCAGTGAGTCGGCGGGCGGGAGGGAGACCCAGTACTTC. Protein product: CASSESAGGRETQYF.

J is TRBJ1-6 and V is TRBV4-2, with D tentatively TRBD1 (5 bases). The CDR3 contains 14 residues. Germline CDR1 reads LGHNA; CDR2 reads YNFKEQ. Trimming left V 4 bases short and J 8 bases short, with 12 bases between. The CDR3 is CASSRTGGDSPLHF. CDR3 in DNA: TGTGCCAGCAGCCGGACGGGGGGTGATTCACCCCTCCACTTT.

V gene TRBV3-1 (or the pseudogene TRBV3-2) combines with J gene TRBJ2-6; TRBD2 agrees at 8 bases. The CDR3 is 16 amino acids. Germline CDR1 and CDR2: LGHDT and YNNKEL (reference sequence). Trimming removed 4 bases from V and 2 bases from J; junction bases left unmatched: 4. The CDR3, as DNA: TGTGCCAGCAGCCGTAGCGGGGCTGCTGGGGCCAACGTCCTGACTTTC. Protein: CASSRSGAAGANVLTF.

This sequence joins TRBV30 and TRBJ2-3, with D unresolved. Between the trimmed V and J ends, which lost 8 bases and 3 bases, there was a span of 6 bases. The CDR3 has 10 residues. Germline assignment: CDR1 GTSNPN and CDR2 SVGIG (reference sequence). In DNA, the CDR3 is TGTGCCCAGTATACAGATACGCAGTATTTT. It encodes CAQYTDTQYF.

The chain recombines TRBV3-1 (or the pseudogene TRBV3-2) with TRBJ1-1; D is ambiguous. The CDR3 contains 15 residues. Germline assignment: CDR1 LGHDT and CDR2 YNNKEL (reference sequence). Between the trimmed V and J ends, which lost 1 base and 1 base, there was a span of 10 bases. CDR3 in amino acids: CASSQVGLTNTEAFF. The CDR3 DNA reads TGTGCCAGCAGCCAAGTTGGACTCACGAACACTGAAGCTTTCTTT.

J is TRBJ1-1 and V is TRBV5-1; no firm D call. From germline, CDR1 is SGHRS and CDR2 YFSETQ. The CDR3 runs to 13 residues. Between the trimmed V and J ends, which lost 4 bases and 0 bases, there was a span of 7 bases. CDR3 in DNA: TGCGCCAGCAGCCCCGGGTTGAACACTGAAGCTTTCTTT. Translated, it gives CASSPGLNTEAFF.

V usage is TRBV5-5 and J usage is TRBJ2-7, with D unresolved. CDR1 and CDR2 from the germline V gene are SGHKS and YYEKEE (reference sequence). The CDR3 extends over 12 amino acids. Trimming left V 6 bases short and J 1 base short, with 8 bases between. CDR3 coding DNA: TGTGCCAGCAATTTAATATCCTACGAGCAGTACTTC. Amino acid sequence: CASNLISYEQYF.